What follows is one T cell receptor beta chain and its context. It lacks a known antigen. Qualities for individual bases were not recorded, and no much larger clone is one base off. The data belong to a study of T cells in Graves' hyperthyroidism and ophthalmopathy (dated by TCRdb to between 2018 and 2021). About the study as a whole: Peripheral blood samples were taken at initial diagnosis, before any treatment was given. Following sampling, methimazole starting at 30 mg daily was given to hyperthyroidism patients, and high-dose intravenous methylprednisolone was given to ophthalmopathy patients. The 100 discovery patients were randomly split 7:3 into training and test sets. An independent validation cohort of under 20 hyperthyroidism patients and approximately 17 patients who later progressed to ophthalmopathy tested prospective prediction of ophthalmopathy. The paper describes TCR Vbeta CDR3 sequencing of 130 to 150 peripheral blood samples, made up of 43 ophthalmopathy patients, roughly 75 hyperthyroidism patients and 17 progressor patients. A discovery cohort of about a hundred patients, about 44 with Graves' ophthalmopathy and fewer than 65 with stable Graves' hyperthyroidism, was used to find distinguishing TCR V-J signatures. Thyroid tissue and blood T-cell repertoires from six Graves' hyperthyroidism patients were also compared in the study.

The TCR beta CDR3 regions were amplified from RNA transcripts. The first round of RT-PCR for the TCR CDR3 was performed with the HTBI primer set and the Qiagen OneStep RT-PCR kit. Libraries were constructed in a second round of multiplex PCR, after which size selection and purification were carried out. Sequencing of the libraries was done on an Illumina HiSeq2000 using paired-end 100 bp reads. The study's own analysis went as follows. SOAPnuke was used to process the raw data, with reads discarded if the reads contained adapters or uncalled bases, had a mean Phred below 15, or lacked an exact constant-primer or identifier match. COPE v1.2.5 was used to merge the high-quality paired reads, and each unique nucleotide sequence was defined as a clonotype. MiTCR v1.1 was used to align the clonotypes against IMGT TRBV, TRBD and TRBJ reference segments. The analysis was restricted to V-J combinations with a frequency above 0.0001, which together covered roughly 99% of the repertoires. The TCS score was defined as F50 (clonal expansion) divided by E x V (chaos), with BLOSUM62-based TCRdist calculated between CDR3 peptides within each V-J. Welch's t-statistics and random forest reduced fewer than 600 V-J features to 10 to 15, which were used in a naive Bayes classifier (R e1071). The raw public reads went through TCRdb reprocessing: fastp at Q25, MiXCR clone calling, in-frame beta chains kept. Identical CDR3 proteins give one entry, which carries the most common genes and DNA. TCRdb, rather than the study authors, made the V and J calls. The sample data list around 300,000 distinct CDR3 sequences, and roughly an eighth of these were observed just once. Of the sample, 7% to 9.5% falls within the top ten clones.

The study at large found these results: Blood samples also contained most of the expanded thyroid clonotypes (frequency above 0.001), which suggests that blood repertoires may reflect thyroid immune responses. Ophthalmopathy was separated from stable hyperthyroidism by a 13 V-J signature model, with just over 85% sensitivity and approximately 81% specificity obtained in cross-validation and 80%/75% obtained in testing. No statistical method was used to fix the sample size in advance, and group allocation was not hidden from the investigators. In validation, the model predicted progression to ophthalmopathy with approximately 69% sensitivity and 72% to 85% specificity, a median of 6.5 months before onset.

Stable Graves' hyperthyroidism was defined as the absence of progression to ophthalmopathy over 18 months of follow-up. Hyperthyroidism patients were newly diagnosed, with disease duration under 2 months, and aged 18 to 65 years. Patients with uncontrolled infections, other autoimmune diseases, pregnancy or lactation were excluded. Diagnoses were established on the basis of clinical symptoms, serum thyroxine and TRAb, thyroid ultrasound, and orbital computed tomography. Ficoll-Paque density gradient centrifugation was used to isolate PBMCs from under 11 ml of fresh peripheral blood. Trizol reagent was used to extract total RNA, and RNA quality was then checked on an Agilent 2100 Bioanalyzer. Based on the germline V gene, the CDR1 and CDR2 sequences are SGHDT and YYEEEE. From the cysteine up to the phenylalanine, the CDR3 has a length of 14 residues. Only the CDR3 part of the read is kept: 42 bases, read in frame from the first base. V ends up 6 bases short and J 3 bases short, with an unmatched junction base count of 8.

The sample comprised blood. The receptor was derived from a middle-aged woman with Graves' hyperthyroidism. The V gene is TRBV5-6 and the J gene is TRBJ2-7, with 8 central nucleotides matching TRBD2. The CDR3 protein is CASTLSGVFYEQYF. The sequenced DNA is TGTGCCAGCACCCTTAGCGGGGTCTTCTACGAGCAGTACTTC.